This T cell receptor beta chain was identified during a study of T cell changes during pregnancy in multiple sclerosis. Sequenced by immunoSEQ multiplex PCR; TCRdb stores in-frame clones only, minus some. The sample lists tens of thousands of clones; about 91% were seen once. Germline CDR1 and CDR2: SGHRS and YFSETQ. CDR3 size: 14 residues. Deletions cut 0 bases from V and 5 bases from J, with 11 bases between. The rearrangement joins TRBV5-1 to TRBJ2-5, with D possibly matching TRBD2 (5 bases). The clonotype comes from a female donor in good health, enrolled as a control in a pregnancy study. The source was CD4+ T cells from peripheral blood mononuclear cells, collected in the third trimester of pregnancy. CDR3 sequence reads: CASSLEASLETQYF. The DNA for the CDR3 is TGCGCCAGCAGCTTGGAGGCTAGCCTGGAGACCCAGTACTTC.